Given below is one T cell receptor (beta chain) in context. The data were obtained in a study of shared clonotypes between healthy human individuals. Trimming took 6 bases from V and 6 from J, leaving 17 bases between them. Germline lookup yields CDR1 MNHEY and CDR2 SVGAGI. The length of the CDR3 is 14 residues. The protocol was immunoSEQ multiplex PCR, while the TCRdb copy is restricted to in-frame clones and leaves out a portion. The repertoire holds millions of clones, with more than 90% as singletons. The sample comprised naive CD4+ T cells sorted from blood. The subset: CD45RA+ positively selected. The rearrangement joins TRBV6-5 to TRBJ2-5; D perhaps matches TRBD1 (5 bases). This TCR was sampled from a man between 18 and 35 years old in good health. The CDR3 DNA sequence: TGTGCCAGCAGATCACATGAGGACACCAAGACCCAGTACTTC. Residues: CASRSHEDTKTQYF.